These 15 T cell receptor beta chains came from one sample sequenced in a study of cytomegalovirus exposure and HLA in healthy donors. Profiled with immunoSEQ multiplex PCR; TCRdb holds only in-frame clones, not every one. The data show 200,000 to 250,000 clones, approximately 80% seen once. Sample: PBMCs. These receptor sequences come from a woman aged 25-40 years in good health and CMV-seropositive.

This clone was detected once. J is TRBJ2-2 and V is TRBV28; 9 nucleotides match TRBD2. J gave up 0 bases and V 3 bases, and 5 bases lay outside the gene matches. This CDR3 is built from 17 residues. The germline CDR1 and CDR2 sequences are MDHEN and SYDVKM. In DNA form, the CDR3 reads TGTGCCAGCAGTTTCGAGCGGGAGGCTTCGAACACCGGGGAGCTGTTTTTT. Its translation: CASSFEREASNTGELFF.

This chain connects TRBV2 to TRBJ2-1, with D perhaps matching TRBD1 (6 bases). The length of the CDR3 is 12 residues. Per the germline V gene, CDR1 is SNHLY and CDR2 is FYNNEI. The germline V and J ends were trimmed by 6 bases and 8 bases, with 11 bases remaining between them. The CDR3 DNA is TGTGCCAGCAGGTCACAGGGCTATGAGCAGTTCTTC. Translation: CASRSQGYEQFF.

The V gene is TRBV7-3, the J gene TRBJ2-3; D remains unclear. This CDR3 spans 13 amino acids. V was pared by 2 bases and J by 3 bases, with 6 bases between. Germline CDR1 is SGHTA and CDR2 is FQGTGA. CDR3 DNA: TGTGCCAGCAGCTTAGCTAGGACAGATACGCAGTATTTT. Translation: CASSLARTDTQYF.

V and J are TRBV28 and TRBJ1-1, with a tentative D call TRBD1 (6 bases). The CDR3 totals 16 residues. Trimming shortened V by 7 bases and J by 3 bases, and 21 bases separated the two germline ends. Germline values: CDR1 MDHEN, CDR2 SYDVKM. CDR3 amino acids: CASNTLQGLRYTEAFF. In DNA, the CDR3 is TGTGCCAGCAACACGCTTCAGGGGCTAAGATACACTGAAGCTTTCTTT.

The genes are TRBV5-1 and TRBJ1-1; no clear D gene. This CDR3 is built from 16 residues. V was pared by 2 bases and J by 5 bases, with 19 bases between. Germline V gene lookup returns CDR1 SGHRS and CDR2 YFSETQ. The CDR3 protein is CASSFYYGFGRTEAFF. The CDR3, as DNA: TGCGCCAGCAGCTTTTACTACGGATTTGGAAGGACTGAAGCTTTCTTT.

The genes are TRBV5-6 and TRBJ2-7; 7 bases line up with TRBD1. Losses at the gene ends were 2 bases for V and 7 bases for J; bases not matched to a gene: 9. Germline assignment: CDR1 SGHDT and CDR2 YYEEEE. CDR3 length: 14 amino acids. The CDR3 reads CASSFLTGDGEQYF. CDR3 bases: TGTGCCAGCAGCTTCCTAACAGGGGACGGGGAGCAGTACTTC.

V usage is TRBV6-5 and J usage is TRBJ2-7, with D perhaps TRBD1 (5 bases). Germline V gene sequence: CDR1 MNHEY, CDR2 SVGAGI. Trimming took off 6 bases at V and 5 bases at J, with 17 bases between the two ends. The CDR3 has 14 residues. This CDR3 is CASSQGVWGHEQYF. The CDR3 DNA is TGTGCCAGCAGCCAAGGAGTTTGGGGCCACGAGCAGTACTTC.

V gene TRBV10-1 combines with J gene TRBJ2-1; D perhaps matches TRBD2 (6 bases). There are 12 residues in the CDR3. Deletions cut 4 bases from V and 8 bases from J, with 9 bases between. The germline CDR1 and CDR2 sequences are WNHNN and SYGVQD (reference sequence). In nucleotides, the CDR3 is TGCGCCAGCAGTGGGGGACTCCATGAGCAGTTCTTC. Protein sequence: CASSGGLHEQFF.

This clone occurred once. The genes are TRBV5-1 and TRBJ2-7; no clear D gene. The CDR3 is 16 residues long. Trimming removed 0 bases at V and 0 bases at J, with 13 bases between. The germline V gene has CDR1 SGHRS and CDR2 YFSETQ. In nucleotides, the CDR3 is TGCGCCAGCAGCTTGGAGACTTACGGTAGCTCCTACGAGCAGTACTTC. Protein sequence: CASSLETYGSSYEQYF.

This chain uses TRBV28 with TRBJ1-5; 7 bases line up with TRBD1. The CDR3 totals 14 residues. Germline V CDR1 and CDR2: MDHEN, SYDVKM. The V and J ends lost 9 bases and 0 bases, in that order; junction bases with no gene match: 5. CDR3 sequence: CASTGQFSNQPQHF. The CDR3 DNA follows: TGTGCCAGTACGGGACAGTTTAGCAATCAGCCCCAGCATTTT. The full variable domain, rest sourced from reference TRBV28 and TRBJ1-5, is DVKVTQSSRYLVKRTGEKVFLECVQDMDHENMFWYRQDPGLGLRLIYFSYDVKMKEKGDIPEGYSVSREKKERFSLILESASTNQTSMYLCASTGQFSNQPQHFGDGTRLSIL.

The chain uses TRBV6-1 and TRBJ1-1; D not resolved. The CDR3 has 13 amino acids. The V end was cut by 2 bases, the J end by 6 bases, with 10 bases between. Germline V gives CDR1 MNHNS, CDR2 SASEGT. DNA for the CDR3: TGTGCCAGCAGTGAATCCATTTACCCTGAAGCTTTCTTT. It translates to CASSESIYPEAFF.

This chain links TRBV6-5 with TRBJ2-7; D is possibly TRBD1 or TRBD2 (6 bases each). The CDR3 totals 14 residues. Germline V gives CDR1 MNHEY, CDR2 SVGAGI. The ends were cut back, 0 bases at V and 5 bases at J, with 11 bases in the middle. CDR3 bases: TGTGCCAGCAGTTACTCGAGGGGGGATCACGAGCAGTACTTC. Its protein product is CASSYSRGDHEQYF.

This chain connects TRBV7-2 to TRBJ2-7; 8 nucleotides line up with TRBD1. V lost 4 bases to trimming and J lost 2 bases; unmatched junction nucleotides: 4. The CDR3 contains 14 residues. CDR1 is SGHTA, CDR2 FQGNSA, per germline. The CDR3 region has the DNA TGTGCCAGCAGCTCAGGGGACAGGACCTACGAGCAGTACTTC. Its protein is CASSSGDRTYEQYF.

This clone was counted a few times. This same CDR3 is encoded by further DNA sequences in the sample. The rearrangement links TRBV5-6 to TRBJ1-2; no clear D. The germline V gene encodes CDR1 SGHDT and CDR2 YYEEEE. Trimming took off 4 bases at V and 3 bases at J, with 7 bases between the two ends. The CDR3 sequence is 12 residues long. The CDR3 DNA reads TGTGCCAGCAGCCTACGGGACTATGGCTACACCTTC. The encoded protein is CASSLRDYGYTF.

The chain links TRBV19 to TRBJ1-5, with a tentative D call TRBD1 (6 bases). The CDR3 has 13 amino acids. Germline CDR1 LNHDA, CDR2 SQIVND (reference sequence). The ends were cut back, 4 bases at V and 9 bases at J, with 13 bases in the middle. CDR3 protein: CASSTQGIGPQHF. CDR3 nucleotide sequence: TGTGCCAGTAGTACACAGGGAATTGGGCCCCAGCATTTT.